A selection of T cell receptor beta chains follows, all from one sample in a study of cytomegalovirus exposure and HLA in healthy donors. The assay was immunoSEQ multiplex PCR, and TCRdb's table has in-frame clones only and misses some. Of around 100,000 clones listed, over 65% are singletons. Sample: PBMCs. These receptors were taken from a woman aged 40 to 50 in good health and CMV-seronegative. CDR3s include the opening cysteine and the closing phenylalanine or tryptophan. The order of the fields is D gene, V gene, J gene, clone size, CDR3 DNA, CDR3 protein. A D gene is named only where the DNA matches it firmly. Clone size appears in some rows only: once, few, many, or a class for an expanded clone.

D gene: .; V gene: TRBV2; J gene: TRBJ2-2; clone size: .; CDR3 DNA: TGTGCCAGCATCTTGGACAGCAACACCGGGGAGCTGTTTTTT; CDR3 protein: CASILDSNTGELFF
D gene: TRBD2; V gene: TRBV7-2; J gene: TRBJ2-3; clone size: .; CDR3 DNA: TGTGCCAGCAACTTAGTGGGACTAGCCAGCACAGATACGCAGTATTTT; CDR3 protein: CASNLVGLASTDTQYF
D gene: .; V gene: TRBV18; J gene: TRBJ2-7; clone size: .; CDR3 DNA: TGTGCCAGCTCACCAGATGGTCCCGAACTTACCTACGAGCAGTACTTC; CDR3 protein: CASSPDGPELTYEQYF
D gene: TRBD1; V gene: TRBV27; J gene: TRBJ1-5; clone size: .; CDR3 DNA: TGTGCCAGCAGGGCGACAGGGCTTAATCAGCCCCAGCATTTT; CDR3 protein: CASRATGLNQPQHF
D gene: .; V gene: TRBV28; J gene: TRBJ1-4; clone size: .; CDR3 DNA: TGTGCCAGCAGTTTAGCGGGAATGGAGCTTAATGAAAAACTGTTTTTT; CDR3 protein: CASSLAGMELNEKLFF
D gene: .; V gene: TRBV9; J gene: TRBJ2-3; clone size: .; CDR3 DNA: TGTGCCAGCAGCGTTGGTGGGGGGATGGGGACAGATACGCAGTATTTT; CDR3 protein: CASSVGGGMGTDTQYF
D gene: .; V gene: TRBV19; J gene: TRBJ2-7; clone size: .; CDR3 DNA: TGTGCCAGTAGTTGGTCGGGAGCTTGGGAGCAGTACTTC; CDR3 protein: CASSWSGAWEQYF
D gene: TRBD2; V gene: TRBV28; J gene: TRBJ2-7; clone size: .; CDR3 DNA: TGTGCCAGCAGTTCCCCCTGGGGGGGCTCCTACGAGCAGTACTTC; CDR3 protein: CASSSPWGGSYEQYF
D gene: TRBD2; V gene: TRBV5-1; J gene: TRBJ2-7; clone size: .; CDR3 DNA: TGCGCCAGCAGCCCCACTAGCGGGAGAACCTACGAGCAGTACTTC; CDR3 protein: CASSPTSGRTYEQYF
D gene: TRBD1; V gene: TRBV4-1; J gene: TRBJ1-2; clone size: .; CDR3 DNA: TGCGCCAGCAGCCACGACAGGGGCTCCAGGTGGAACTATGGCTACACCTTC; CDR3 protein: CASSHDRGSRWNYGYTF
D gene: TRBD1; V gene: TRBV6-6; J gene: TRBJ1-4; clone size: .; CDR3 DNA: TGTGCCAGCCGGGACAGGATTGATGAAAAACTGTTTTTT; CDR3 protein: CASRDRIDEKLFF
D gene: TRBD2; V gene: TRBV25-1; J gene: TRBJ2-3; clone size: once; CDR3 DNA: TGTGCCAGCAGTGAAACCAGCGGGAGCAGCACAGATACGCAGTATTTT; CDR3 protein: CASSETSGSSTDTQYF
D gene: .; V gene: TRBV5-1; J gene: TRBJ2-5; clone size: .; CDR3 DNA: TGCGCCAGCAGCTTGTTCCGACAAGGGGTGGGAGAGACCCAGTACTTC; CDR3 protein: CASSLFRQGVGETQYF
D gene: TRBD2; V gene: TRBV5-8; J gene: TRBJ2-1; clone size: .; CDR3 DNA: TGTGCCAGCAGCTTGGCTAGCGGGAGCTGGGATGAGCAGTTCTTC; CDR3 protein: CASSLASGSWDEQFF